The source of this T cell receptor beta chain is a study of blood T cell repertoires in COVID-19. The CDR3 is made up of 15 amino acids. Trimming at V came to 4 bases and at J to 3 bases, leaving 5 bases not matched to a gene. From germline, CDR1 is SNHLY and CDR2 FYNNEI. Only in-frame clones appear in the TCRdb table, and some are missing; sequencing was by immunoSEQ multiplex PCR. Of just over 90,000 clones in the sample, around four fifths were seen once. The TCR comes from a human donor in a cohort sampled during active COVID-19. Source material: peripheral blood. The J gene is TRBJ2-3, the V gene TRBV2; TRBD2 agrees at 9 bases. CDR3 residues: CASSVQGLATDTQYF. The CDR3 DNA sequence: TGTGCCAGCAGTGTCCAGGGACTAGCTACAGATACGCAGTATTTT.